This T cell receptor beta chain stems from a study of T cells in Graves' hyperthyroidism and ophthalmopathy. The study's findings and limits: Ophthalmopathy stood apart from stable hyperthyroidism in a 13 V-J model.

For Graves' hyperthyroidism to be stable, ophthalmopathy could not progress within 18 months. Patients were excluded because of uncontrolled infection, other autoimmune disease, pregnancy or lactation. A 10 ml volume of fresh peripheral blood provided the PBMCs. This clonotype was seen repeatedly, ten times or more. Its target is not known. Germline CDR1 is LGHDT and CDR2 is YNNKEL (reference sequence). The CDR3 runs to 14 residues. V was trimmed by 5 bases and J by 4 bases, leaving 14 bases between them. The investigators amplified TCR beta CDR3 regions from RNA transcripts. HTBI primers were used for first-round RT-PCR of the TCR CDR3. TCRdb reanalysed the multiplex PCR reads using MiXCR and keeps one entry per CDR3 protein. The sample holds more than 450,000 distinct CDR3 sequences, around 15% seen once.

The chain has TRBV3-1 and TRBJ1-2; D is possibly TRBD1 (5 bases). The specimen was blood. The sequence came from a woman aged 40 to 50 with Graves' hyperthyroidism. The CDR3 nucleotides read TGTGCCAGCAGCGAAAGGGACCTGCTCTATGGCTACACCTTC. Translating it yields CASSERDLLYGYTF.